This TCR beta chain was profiled in a study of blood T cell repertoires in COVID-19. The overall study: The origin of the acute and convalescent COVID-19 samples was the United States, Italy and Spain. PBMCs, B-cell-depleted T cells, or T cells were the source of the cDNA or gDNA that made up the material.

Germline-derived CDR1 and CDR2 are LGHNA and YSLEER. The CDR3 totals 15 residues. The J segment lost 3 bases and the V segment lost 1 base, leaving 4 bases of the junction unmatched. A word on this clone: The sample has other DNA sequences that encode this CDR3 too.

Per the original methods: Counts of nucleated cells, estimated from reference gene primer amplification, were obtained. Sequenced by immunoSEQ multiplex PCR; TCRdb stores in-frame clones only, minus some. From that table come the V and J calls and clone size; the DNA was used to work out D and trimming. Counted here are 110,000 to 150,000 clones, about 86% occurring once; the ten biggest clones make up about 7.5%. This receptor was taken from a human donor in a cohort sampled during active COVID-19. Sequenced sample: peripheral blood. The chain is built from TRBV4-3 and TRBJ2-7; TRBD2 agrees at 9 bases. CDR3 region: CASSQVLAGSYEQYF. The CDR3 region has the DNA TGCGCCAGCAGCCAAGTCCTAGCGGGAAGCTACGAGCAGTACTTC.